The 12 T cell receptor beta chains below were found in one sample sequenced in a study of blood T cell repertoires in COVID-19. Assay used: immunoSEQ multiplex PCR; TCRdb lists only in-frame clones, some missing. The sample has about 150,000 clones; more than 75% are singletons. Sequencing input: peripheral blood. The origin of the receptors is a man aged 60 to 75 with acute or convalescent COVID-19.

This clone was recorded a few times. The chain combines TRBV6-5 with TRBJ1-4; D unresolved. CDR1 is MNHEY, CDR2 SVGAGI, per germline. The CDR3 is made up of 13 amino acids. V was shortened by 4 bases and J by 4 bases, with 7 bases between the two germline ends. CDR3 loop: CASSSFLNEKLFF. CDR3 in DNA: TGTGCCAGCAGTTCCTTCCTTAATGAAAAACTGTTTTTT.

The V gene is TRBV7-9, the J gene TRBJ1-2; 8 bases align to TRBD1. The V gene's germline CDR1 is SEHNR and CDR2 FQNEAQ (reference sequence). Trimming cost V 1 base and J 4 bases; bases outside gene matches: 11. The CDR3 runs to 17 residues. The DNA for the CDR3 is TGTGCCAGCAGCTTAGATTCCAGGGGGCTGATGGTCTATGGCTACACCTTC. This encodes CASSLDSRGLMVYGYTF.

The V and J genes are TRBV4-2 and TRBJ2-1; no reliable D call. In germline, CDR1 is LGHNA, CDR2 YNFKEQ. The V gene lost 0 bases and the J gene lost 0 bases, with 6 bases spanning the gap. The CDR3 is 15 amino acids. CDR3: CASSQDASSYNEQFF. DNA for the CDR3: TGTGCCAGCAGCCAAGACGCTAGCTCCTACAATGAGCAGTTCTTC.

The V gene is TRBV19, the J gene TRBJ1-6; D is perhaps TRBD1 (5 bases). CDR1 and CDR2 (germline): LNHDA, SQIVND (reference sequence). The CDR3 runs to 15 residues. V gave up 7 bases and J gave up 10 bases, with 20 bases separating them. CDR3 nucleotide sequence: TGTGCCAGTACTCCCGGGGGGGAGTTTAGGTCACCCCTCCACTTT. This translates into CASTPGGEFRSPLHF.

The genes are TRBV27 and TRBJ2-7; tentative D call: TRBD2 (6 bases). CDR3 length: 16 amino acids. V was pared by 4 bases and J by 0 bases, with 16 bases between. Germline V gives CDR1 MNHEY, CDR2 SMNVEV (reference sequence). CDR3 protein: CASSSSGGEISYEQYF. The CDR3 DNA reads TGTGCCAGCAGTTCCTCTGGAGGGGAGATCTCCTACGAGCAGTACTTC.

The chain carries TRBV19 and TRBJ2-1; D possibly corresponds to TRBD2 (5 bases). Trimming left V 9 bases short and J 3 bases short, with 18 bases between. The germline gives CDR1 LNHDA, CDR2 SQIVND (reference sequence). The CDR3 extends over 15 amino acids. The CDR3 DNA sequence: TGTGCCAGCCAGTCGTTGGGAGTTAGCTACAATGAGCAGTTCTTC. It codes for CASQSLGVSYNEQFF.

J is TRBJ1-2 and V is TRBV19; D unclear. CDR1 is LNHDA, CDR2 SQIVND, per germline (reference sequence). Trimming left V 3 bases short and J 8 bases short, with 10 bases between. This CDR3 is 12 amino acids long. The CDR3 region is CASSMTEYGYTF. The CDR3 nucleotides read TGTGCCAGTAGTATGACTGAATACGGCTACACCTTC. Combining the CDR3 with reference TRBV19 and TRBJ1-2 gives the whole variable domain DGGITQSPKYLFRKEGQNVTLSCEQNLNHDAMYWYRQDPGQGLRLIYYSQIVNDFQKGDIAEGYSVSREKKESFPLTVTSAQKNPTAFYLCASSMTEYGYTFGSGTRLTVV.

V usage is TRBV28 and J usage is TRBJ2-5; no clear D. Germline assignment: CDR1 MDHEN and CDR2 SYDVKM. The CDR3 sequence is 13 residues long. Trimming took 3 bases from V and 2 from J, leaving 7 bases between them. DNA for the CDR3: TGTGCCAGCAGTTTGAGTAGTCAAGAGACCCAGTACTTC. It codes for CASSLSSQETQYF.

V usage is TRBV6-6 and J usage is TRBJ2-5; 8 nucleotides match TRBD1. The germline V gene has CDR1 MNHNY and CDR2 SVGAGI (reference sequence). J was trimmed by 4 bases and V by 4 bases; bases with no gene match: 5. The CDR3 covers 14 residues. Here the CDR3 DNA reads TGTGCCAGCAGTTTGGACAGGGTCGCAGAGACCCAGTACTTC. Its translation: CASSLDRVAETQYF.

This clone appeared once. V is TRBV24-1 and J is TRBJ2-1; possible D gene TRBD2, 6 bases. V lost 4 bases and J 10 bases, leaving 13 bases between the germline ends. CDR3 length equals 13 residues. Germline CDR1 KGHDR, CDR2 SFDVKD. The chain's CDR3 is CATSDSLTREQFF. The CDR3 nucleotides are TGTGCCACCAGTGACTCACTGACTAGAGAGCAGTTCTTC.

This chain joins TRBV14 and TRBJ2-7; a weak D match, TRBD2 (6 bases). This CDR3 is 16 amino acids long. Trimming cost V 0 bases and J 3 bases, with 15 bases left between them. CDR1 is SGHDN, CDR2 FVKESK, per germline. The chain's CDR3 is CASSQDQGAGNYEQYF. The CDR3 region has the DNA TGTGCCAGCAGCCAAGATCAAGGGGCGGGAAACTACGAGCAGTACTTC.

This clone was counted once. This chain connects TRBV11-2 to TRBJ1-1; 9 bases are a match to TRBD1. CDR3 length equals 15 residues. V dropped 3 bases and J dropped 5; count of bases not matched to a gene: 7. The germline V gene encodes CDR1 SGHAT and CDR2 FQNNGV. CDR3 sequence: CASSFNRGPDTEAFF. The CDR3 nucleotides read TGTGCCAGCAGCTTTAACAGGGGGCCAGATACTGAAGCTTTCTTT.